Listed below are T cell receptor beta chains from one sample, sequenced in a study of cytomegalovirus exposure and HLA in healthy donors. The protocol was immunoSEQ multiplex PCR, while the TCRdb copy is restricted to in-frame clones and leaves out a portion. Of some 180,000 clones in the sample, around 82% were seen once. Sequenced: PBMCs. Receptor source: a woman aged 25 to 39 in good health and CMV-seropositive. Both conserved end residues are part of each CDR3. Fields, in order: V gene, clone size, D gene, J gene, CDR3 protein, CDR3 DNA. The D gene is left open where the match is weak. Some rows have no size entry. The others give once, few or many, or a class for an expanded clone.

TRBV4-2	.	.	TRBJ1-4	CASSQAGQGVEKLFF	TGTGCCAGCAGCCAAGCTGGTCAAGGGGTGGAAAAACTGTTTTTT
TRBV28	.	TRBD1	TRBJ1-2	CAGSFVSRDRGGWYGYTF	TGTGCCGGCAGTTTTGTCTCCCGGGACAGAGGCGGATGGTATGGCTACACCTTC
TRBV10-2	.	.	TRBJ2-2	CASSESGQGSGELFF	TGCGCCAGCAGTGAGTCGGGGCAGGGATCCGGGGAGCTGTTTTTT
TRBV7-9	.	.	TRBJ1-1	CASSFQVRGYTEAFF	TGTGCCAGCAGCTTTCAGGTCCGGGGGTACACTGAAGCTTTCTTT
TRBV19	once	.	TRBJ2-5	CASSTSGEETQYF	TGTGCCAGTAGTACCTCAGGGGAAGAGACCCAGTACTTC
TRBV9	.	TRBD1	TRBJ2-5	CASSAFGTGLQETQYF	TGTGCCAGCAGCGCTTTCGGGACAGGTCTACAAGAGACCCAGTACTTC
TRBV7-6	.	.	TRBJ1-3	CASSLKPEQGNSGNTIYF	TGTGCCAGCAGCTTAAAACCCGAACAGGGAAATTCTGGAAACACCATATATTTT
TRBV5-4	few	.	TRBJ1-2	CASSQGWGLPHGYTF	TGTGCCAGCAGCCAGGGTTGGGGATTACCCCATGGCTACACCTTC
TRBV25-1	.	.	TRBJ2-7	CASRRTGTYEQYF	TGTGCCAGCAGGCGGACGGGAACCTACGAGCAGTACTTC
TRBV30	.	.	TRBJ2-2	CAWAARTGELFF	TGTGCCTGGGCGGCCCGGACCGGGGAGCTGTTTTTT
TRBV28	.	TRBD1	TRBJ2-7	CASSLPGTGDSYEQYF	TGTGCCAGCAGTTTACCGGGGACAGGGGACTCTTACGAGCAGTACTTC
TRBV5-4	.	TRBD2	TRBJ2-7	CASGAGGPHEQYF	TGTGCCAGTGGAGCGGGGGGGCCCCACGAGCAGTACTTC
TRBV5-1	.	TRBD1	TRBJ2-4	CASSPGQGIAKNIQYF	TGCGCCAGCAGCCCGGGACAGGGGATAGCCAAAAACATTCAGTACTTC
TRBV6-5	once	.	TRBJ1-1	CASSYGGVTEAFF	TGTGCCAGCAGTTACGGGGGGGTAACTGAAGCTTTCTTT
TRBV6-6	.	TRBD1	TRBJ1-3	CASSYSWTGGNTIYF	TGTGCCAGCAGTTACTCCTGGACAGGTGGAAACACCATATATTTT
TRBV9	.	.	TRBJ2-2	CASSTQIHRDRANTGELFF	TGTGCCAGCAGCACCCAAATACACAGGGATCGGGCGAACACCGGGGAGCTGTTTTTT
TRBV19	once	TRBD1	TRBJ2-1	CASSDPGTGGSNEQFF	TGTGCCAGTAGTGATCCCGGGACAGGGGGTTCCAATGAGCAGTTCTTC
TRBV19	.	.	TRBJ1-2	CASSIYAKGIYGYTF	TGTGCCAGTAGTATTTACGCAAAGGGGATCTATGGCTACACCTTC
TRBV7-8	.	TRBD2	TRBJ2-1	CASSPGLAGIYNEQFF	TGTGCCAGCAGCCCGGGACTAGCGGGGATCTACAATGAGCAGTTCTTC
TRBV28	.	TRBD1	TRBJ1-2	CASSFEGCGQGVCYTF	TGTGCCAGCAGTTTCGAGGGGTGCGGACAGGGGGTGTGCTACACCTTC
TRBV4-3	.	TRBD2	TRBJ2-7	CASSQDGTTKEQYF	TGCGCCAGCAGCCAAGACGGGACTACGAAAGAGCAGTACTTC
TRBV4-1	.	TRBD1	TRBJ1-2	CASSRDNWDRVNNYGYTF	TGCGCCAGCAGCCGAGATAACTGGGACAGGGTCAACAACTATGGCTACACCTTC
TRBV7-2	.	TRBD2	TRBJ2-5	CASSLGLAGVQETQYF	TGTGCCAGCAGCTTAGGGCTAGCGGGGGTCCAAGAGACCCAGTACTTC
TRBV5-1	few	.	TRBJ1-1	CASSLGSVNTEAFF	TGCGCCAGCAGCTTGGGGTCAGTGAACACTGAAGCTTTCTTT
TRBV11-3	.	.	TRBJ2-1	CASSASDNEQFF	TGTGCCAGCAGCGCTAGCGACAATGAGCAGTTCTTC
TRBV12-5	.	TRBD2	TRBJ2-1	CASALGRGGPGDEQFF	TGTGCTAGTGCCCTGGGGCGGGGGGGGCCTGGGGATGAGCAGTTCTTC
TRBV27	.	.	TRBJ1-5	CASSLSPGNQPQHF	TGTGCCAGCAGTTTATCCCCAGGCAATCAGCCCCAGCATTTT
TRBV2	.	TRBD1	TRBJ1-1	CASSGNNRGEAFF	TGTGCCAGCAGTGGGAATAACAGGGGGGAAGCTTTCTTT
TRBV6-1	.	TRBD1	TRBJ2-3	CAIAPGQSSTDTQYF	TGTGCCATCGCCCCGGGACAGTCTAGCACAGATACGCAGTATTTT
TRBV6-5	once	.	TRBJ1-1	CASSYSPGVSNTEAFF	TGTGCCAGCAGTTACTCGCCAGGGGTGAGCAACACTGAAGCTTTCTTT
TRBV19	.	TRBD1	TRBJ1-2	CASSTQTGAGYTF	TGTGCCAGTAGTACCCAGACAGGGGCTGGCTACACCTTC
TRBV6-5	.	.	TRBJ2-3	CASTEDGGTDTQYF	TGTGCCAGCACCGAGGACGGGGGCACAGATACGCAGTATTTT
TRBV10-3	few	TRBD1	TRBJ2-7	CAIRSGTEAYEQYF	TGTGCCATCAGATCCGGGACAGAGGCCTACGAGCAGTACTTC
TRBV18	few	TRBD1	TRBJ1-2	CASSPGGDRAPGGYTF	TGTGCCAGCTCACCAGGGGGGGACAGGGCCCCTGGTGGCTACACCTTC
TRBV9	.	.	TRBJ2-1	CASSVEGGSYNEQFF	TGTGCCAGCAGCGTAGAAGGGGGCTCCTACAATGAGCAGTTCTTC
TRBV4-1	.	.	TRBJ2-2	CASSQDGGAVGTGELFF	TGCGCCAGCAGCCAAGACGGCGGGGCCGTAGGGACCGGGGAGCTGTTTTTT
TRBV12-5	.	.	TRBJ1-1	CASGLTRGGVVPEAFF	TGTGCTAGTGGTTTGACGCGTGGGGGGGTGGTTCCTGAAGCTTTCTTT
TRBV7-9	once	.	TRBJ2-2	CASSLMGTTGELFF	TGTGCCAGCAGCTTAATGGGCACCACCGGGGAGCTGTTTTTT
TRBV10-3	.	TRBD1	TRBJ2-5	CAISPDRERQETQYF	TGTGCCATCAGTCCGGACAGGGAAAGGCAGGAGACCCAGTACTTC
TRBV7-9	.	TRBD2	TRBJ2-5	CASCPPGGETQYF	TGTGCCAGCTGCCCACCGGGGGGAGAGACCCAGTACTTC
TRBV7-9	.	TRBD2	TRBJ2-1	CASSPLGASGFYNEQFF	TGTGCCAGCAGCCCCCTGGGGGCTAGCGGGTTTTACAATGAGCAGTTCTTC
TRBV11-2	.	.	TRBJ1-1	CASSSAWGGTEAFF	TGTGCCAGCAGCTCCGCTTGGGGGGGCACTGAAGCTTTCTTT
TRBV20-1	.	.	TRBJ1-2	CSGTGVYGYTF	TGCAGCGGGACTGGGGTCTATGGCTACACCTTC
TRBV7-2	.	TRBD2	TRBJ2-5	CASSFAGGKETQYF	TGTGCCAGCAGCTTTGCGGGGGGTAAAGAGACCCAGTACTTC
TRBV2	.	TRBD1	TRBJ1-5	CASSGTGMIQPQHF	TGTGCCAGCAGCGGGACAGGGATGATTCAACCCCAGCATTTT
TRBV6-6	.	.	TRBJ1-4	CASSYSSDSRGEKLFF	TGTGCCAGCAGTTACTCGAGTGATTCTCGGGGGGAAAAACTGTTTTTT
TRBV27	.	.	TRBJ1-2	CASGLGAGHRGYTF	TGTGCCAGCGGCCTAGGGGCGGGGCATAGGGGCTACACCTTC
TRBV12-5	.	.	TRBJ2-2	CASGLVVSKNTGELFF	TGTGCTAGTGGTTTGGTAGTATCTAAGAACACCGGGGAGCTGTTTTTT
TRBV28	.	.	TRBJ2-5	CASSLLAGEETQYF	TGTGCCAGCAGTTTATTAGCTGGAGAAGAGACCCAGTACTTC
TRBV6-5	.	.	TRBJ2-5	CASSYSLRETQYF	TGTGCCAGCAGTTACTCGTTGCGAGAGACCCAGTACTTC
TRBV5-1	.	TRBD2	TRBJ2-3	CASRSGRVTDTQYF	TGCGCCAGCCGGAGCGGGAGAGTCACAGATACGCAGTATTTT
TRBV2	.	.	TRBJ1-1	CASSPDRMNTEAFF	TGTGCCAGCAGTCCCGACAGGATGAACACTGAAGCTTTCTTT
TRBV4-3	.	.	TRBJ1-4	CASSRQDGTNEKLFF	TGCGCCAGCAGCCGACAAGATGGAACTAATGAAAAACTGTTTTTT
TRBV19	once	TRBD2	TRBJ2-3	CASSVALAGGPDTQYF	TGTGCCAGTAGTGTGGCCCTAGCGGGGGGCCCAGATACGCAGTATTTT
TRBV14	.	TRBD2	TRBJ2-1	CASSHRTSGGAPRGNEQFF	TGTGCCAGCAGCCACCGGACTAGCGGGGGGGCTCCTAGAGGCAATGAGCAGTTCTTC
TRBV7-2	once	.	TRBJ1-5	CASSLDGARGQPQHF	TGTGCCAGCAGCTTAGACGGCGCCCGCGGTCAGCCCCAGCATTTT
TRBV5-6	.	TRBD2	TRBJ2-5	CASSLEGVAGGLETQYF	TGTGCCAGCAGCTTGGAGGGGGTAGCGGGGGGGCTAGAGACCCAGTACTTC
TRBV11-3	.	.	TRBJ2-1	CASSLGRALYNEQFF	TGTGCCAGCAGCTTAGGCAGGGCCCTTTACAATGAGCAGTTCTTC
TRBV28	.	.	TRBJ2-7	CASSSPSPGGPYEQYF	TGTGCCAGCAGTTCCCCCTCCCCAGGAGGACCCTACGAGCAGTACTTC
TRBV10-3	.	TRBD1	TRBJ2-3	CAISGGQGETDTQYF	TGTGCCATCAGTGGGGGACAGGGTGAAACAGATACGCAGTATTTT